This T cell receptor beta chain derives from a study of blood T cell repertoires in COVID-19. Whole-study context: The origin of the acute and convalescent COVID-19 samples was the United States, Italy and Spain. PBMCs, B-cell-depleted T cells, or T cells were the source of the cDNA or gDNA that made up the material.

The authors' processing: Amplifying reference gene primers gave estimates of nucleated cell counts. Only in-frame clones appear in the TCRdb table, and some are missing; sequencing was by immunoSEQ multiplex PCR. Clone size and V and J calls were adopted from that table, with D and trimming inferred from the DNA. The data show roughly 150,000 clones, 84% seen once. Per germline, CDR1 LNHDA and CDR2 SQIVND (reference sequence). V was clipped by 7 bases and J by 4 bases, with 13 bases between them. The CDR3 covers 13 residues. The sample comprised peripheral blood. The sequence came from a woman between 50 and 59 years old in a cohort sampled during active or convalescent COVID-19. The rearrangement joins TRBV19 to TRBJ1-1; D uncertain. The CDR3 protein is CASKNGEGTEAFF. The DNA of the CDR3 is TGTGCCAGTAAAAACGGGGAAGGCACTGAAGCTTTCTTT. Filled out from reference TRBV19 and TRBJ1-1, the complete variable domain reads DGGITQSPKYLFRKEGQNVTLSCEQNLNHDAMYWYRQDPGQGLRLIYYSQIVNDFQKGDIAEGYSVSREKKESFPLTVTSAQKNPTAFYLCASKNGEGTEAFFGQGTRLTVV.